Presented here are 4 T cell receptor beta chains from one specimen sequenced in a study of shared clonotypes between healthy human individuals. Some clones are missing from TCRdb's copy, which holds only in-frame ones; the method was immunoSEQ multiplex PCR. The data show 650,000 to 700,000 clones, 90% seen once. Material for sequencing was memory CD8+ T cells from PBMCs. Subset denoted: CD45RO+ cells pooled with CCR7-negative TemRA cells. Receptors originate from a man aged 18 to 30 in good health. Some clones in this sample may be carry-over from other donors' samples.

This clone is a singleton in its sample. The rearrangement uses TRBV4-3 and TRBJ1-1; 8 positions agree with TRBD1. The junction had 2 bases not matched to a gene; V was cut back by 0 bases and J by 2 bases. The CDR3 contains 15 residues. The germline CDR1 and CDR2 sequences are LGHNA and YSLEER. CDR3 sequence (DNA): TGCGCCAGCAGCCAAGACAGGGGGCTCAACACTGAAGCTTTCTTT. Amino acid sequence: CASSQDRGLNTEAFF.

J is TRBJ2-2 and V is TRBV9; 11 bases align to TRBD2. Looked up from germline, CDR1 is SGDLS and CDR2 is YYNGEE. The CDR3 has 15 residues. The trim removed 5 bases at V and 4 bases at J, leaving 4 bases unmatched. This CDR3 reads CASSWTSGLTGELFF. CDR3 nucleotide sequence: TGTGCCAGCAGTTGGACTAGCGGGCTCACCGGGGAGCTGTTTTTT.

This chain links TRBV7-9 with TRBJ2-1; D is undetermined. CDR1 SEHNR and CDR2 FQNEAQ come from the germline V gene (reference sequence). The V gene lost 2 bases and the J gene lost 0 bases, with 8 bases spanning the gap. This CDR3 region has 15 residues. CDR3 region: CASSLLDSSYNEQFF. CDR3 coding DNA: TGTGCCAGCAGCTTATTAGATAGCTCCTACAATGAGCAGTTCTTC.

The rearrangement uses TRBV4-3 and TRBJ2-5; 8 positions agree with TRBD1. The CDR3 is 14 amino acids. V shed 3 bases and J 4 bases; nucleotides not matched to a gene: 4. Germline-derived CDR1 and CDR2 are LGHNA and YSLEER. The CDR3 DNA sequence: TGCGCCAGCAGCCAGAGACAGGGGCCAGAGACCCAGTACTTC. Its protein is CASSQRQGPETQYF.